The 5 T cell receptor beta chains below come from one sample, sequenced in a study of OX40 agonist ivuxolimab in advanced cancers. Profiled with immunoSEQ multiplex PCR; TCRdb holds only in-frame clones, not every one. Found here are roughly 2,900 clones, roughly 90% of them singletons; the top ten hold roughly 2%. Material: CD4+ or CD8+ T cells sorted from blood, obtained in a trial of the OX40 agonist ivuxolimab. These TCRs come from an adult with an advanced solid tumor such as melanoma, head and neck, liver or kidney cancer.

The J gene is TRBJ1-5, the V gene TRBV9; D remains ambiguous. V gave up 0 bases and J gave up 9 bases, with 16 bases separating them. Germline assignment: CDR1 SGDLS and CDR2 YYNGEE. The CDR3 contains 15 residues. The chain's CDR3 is CASSVDGRGLRPQHF. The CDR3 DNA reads TGTGCCAGCAGCGTAGATGGTCGGGGTTTAAGGCCCCAGCATTTT.

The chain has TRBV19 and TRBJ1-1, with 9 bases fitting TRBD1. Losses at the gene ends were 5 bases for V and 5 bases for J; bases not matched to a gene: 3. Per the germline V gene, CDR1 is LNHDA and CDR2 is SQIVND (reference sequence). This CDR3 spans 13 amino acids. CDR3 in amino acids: CASSRTGETEAFF. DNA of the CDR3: TGTGCCAGTAGTCGGACAGGGGAGACTGAAGCTTTCTTT.

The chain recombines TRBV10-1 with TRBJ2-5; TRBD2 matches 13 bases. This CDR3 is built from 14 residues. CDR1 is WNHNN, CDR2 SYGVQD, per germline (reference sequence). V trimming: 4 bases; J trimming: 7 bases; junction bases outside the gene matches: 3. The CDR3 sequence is CASSGTSGGGTQYF. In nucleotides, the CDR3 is TGCGCCAGCAGTGGGACTAGCGGGGGAGGGACCCAGTACTTC.

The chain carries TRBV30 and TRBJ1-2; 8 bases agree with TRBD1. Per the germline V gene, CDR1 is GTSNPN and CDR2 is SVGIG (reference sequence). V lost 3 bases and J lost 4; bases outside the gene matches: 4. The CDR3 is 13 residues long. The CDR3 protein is CAWRQGGGYGYTF. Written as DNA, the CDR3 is TGTGCCTGGAGACAGGGGGGGGGCTATGGCTACACCTTC.

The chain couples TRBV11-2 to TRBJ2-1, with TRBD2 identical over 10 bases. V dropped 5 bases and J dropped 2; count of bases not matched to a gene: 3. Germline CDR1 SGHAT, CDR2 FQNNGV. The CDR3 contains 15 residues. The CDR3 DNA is TGTGCCAGCAGCACAACTAGCGGGGCCTACAATGAGCAGTTCTTC. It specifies CASSTTSGAYNEQFF. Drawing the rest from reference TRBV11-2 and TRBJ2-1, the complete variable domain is EAGVAQSPRYKIIEKRQSVAFWCNPISGHATLYWYQQILGQGPKLLIQFQNNGVVDDSQLPKDRFSAERLKGVDSTLKIQPAKLEDSAVYLCASSTTSGAYNEQFFGPGTRLTVL.